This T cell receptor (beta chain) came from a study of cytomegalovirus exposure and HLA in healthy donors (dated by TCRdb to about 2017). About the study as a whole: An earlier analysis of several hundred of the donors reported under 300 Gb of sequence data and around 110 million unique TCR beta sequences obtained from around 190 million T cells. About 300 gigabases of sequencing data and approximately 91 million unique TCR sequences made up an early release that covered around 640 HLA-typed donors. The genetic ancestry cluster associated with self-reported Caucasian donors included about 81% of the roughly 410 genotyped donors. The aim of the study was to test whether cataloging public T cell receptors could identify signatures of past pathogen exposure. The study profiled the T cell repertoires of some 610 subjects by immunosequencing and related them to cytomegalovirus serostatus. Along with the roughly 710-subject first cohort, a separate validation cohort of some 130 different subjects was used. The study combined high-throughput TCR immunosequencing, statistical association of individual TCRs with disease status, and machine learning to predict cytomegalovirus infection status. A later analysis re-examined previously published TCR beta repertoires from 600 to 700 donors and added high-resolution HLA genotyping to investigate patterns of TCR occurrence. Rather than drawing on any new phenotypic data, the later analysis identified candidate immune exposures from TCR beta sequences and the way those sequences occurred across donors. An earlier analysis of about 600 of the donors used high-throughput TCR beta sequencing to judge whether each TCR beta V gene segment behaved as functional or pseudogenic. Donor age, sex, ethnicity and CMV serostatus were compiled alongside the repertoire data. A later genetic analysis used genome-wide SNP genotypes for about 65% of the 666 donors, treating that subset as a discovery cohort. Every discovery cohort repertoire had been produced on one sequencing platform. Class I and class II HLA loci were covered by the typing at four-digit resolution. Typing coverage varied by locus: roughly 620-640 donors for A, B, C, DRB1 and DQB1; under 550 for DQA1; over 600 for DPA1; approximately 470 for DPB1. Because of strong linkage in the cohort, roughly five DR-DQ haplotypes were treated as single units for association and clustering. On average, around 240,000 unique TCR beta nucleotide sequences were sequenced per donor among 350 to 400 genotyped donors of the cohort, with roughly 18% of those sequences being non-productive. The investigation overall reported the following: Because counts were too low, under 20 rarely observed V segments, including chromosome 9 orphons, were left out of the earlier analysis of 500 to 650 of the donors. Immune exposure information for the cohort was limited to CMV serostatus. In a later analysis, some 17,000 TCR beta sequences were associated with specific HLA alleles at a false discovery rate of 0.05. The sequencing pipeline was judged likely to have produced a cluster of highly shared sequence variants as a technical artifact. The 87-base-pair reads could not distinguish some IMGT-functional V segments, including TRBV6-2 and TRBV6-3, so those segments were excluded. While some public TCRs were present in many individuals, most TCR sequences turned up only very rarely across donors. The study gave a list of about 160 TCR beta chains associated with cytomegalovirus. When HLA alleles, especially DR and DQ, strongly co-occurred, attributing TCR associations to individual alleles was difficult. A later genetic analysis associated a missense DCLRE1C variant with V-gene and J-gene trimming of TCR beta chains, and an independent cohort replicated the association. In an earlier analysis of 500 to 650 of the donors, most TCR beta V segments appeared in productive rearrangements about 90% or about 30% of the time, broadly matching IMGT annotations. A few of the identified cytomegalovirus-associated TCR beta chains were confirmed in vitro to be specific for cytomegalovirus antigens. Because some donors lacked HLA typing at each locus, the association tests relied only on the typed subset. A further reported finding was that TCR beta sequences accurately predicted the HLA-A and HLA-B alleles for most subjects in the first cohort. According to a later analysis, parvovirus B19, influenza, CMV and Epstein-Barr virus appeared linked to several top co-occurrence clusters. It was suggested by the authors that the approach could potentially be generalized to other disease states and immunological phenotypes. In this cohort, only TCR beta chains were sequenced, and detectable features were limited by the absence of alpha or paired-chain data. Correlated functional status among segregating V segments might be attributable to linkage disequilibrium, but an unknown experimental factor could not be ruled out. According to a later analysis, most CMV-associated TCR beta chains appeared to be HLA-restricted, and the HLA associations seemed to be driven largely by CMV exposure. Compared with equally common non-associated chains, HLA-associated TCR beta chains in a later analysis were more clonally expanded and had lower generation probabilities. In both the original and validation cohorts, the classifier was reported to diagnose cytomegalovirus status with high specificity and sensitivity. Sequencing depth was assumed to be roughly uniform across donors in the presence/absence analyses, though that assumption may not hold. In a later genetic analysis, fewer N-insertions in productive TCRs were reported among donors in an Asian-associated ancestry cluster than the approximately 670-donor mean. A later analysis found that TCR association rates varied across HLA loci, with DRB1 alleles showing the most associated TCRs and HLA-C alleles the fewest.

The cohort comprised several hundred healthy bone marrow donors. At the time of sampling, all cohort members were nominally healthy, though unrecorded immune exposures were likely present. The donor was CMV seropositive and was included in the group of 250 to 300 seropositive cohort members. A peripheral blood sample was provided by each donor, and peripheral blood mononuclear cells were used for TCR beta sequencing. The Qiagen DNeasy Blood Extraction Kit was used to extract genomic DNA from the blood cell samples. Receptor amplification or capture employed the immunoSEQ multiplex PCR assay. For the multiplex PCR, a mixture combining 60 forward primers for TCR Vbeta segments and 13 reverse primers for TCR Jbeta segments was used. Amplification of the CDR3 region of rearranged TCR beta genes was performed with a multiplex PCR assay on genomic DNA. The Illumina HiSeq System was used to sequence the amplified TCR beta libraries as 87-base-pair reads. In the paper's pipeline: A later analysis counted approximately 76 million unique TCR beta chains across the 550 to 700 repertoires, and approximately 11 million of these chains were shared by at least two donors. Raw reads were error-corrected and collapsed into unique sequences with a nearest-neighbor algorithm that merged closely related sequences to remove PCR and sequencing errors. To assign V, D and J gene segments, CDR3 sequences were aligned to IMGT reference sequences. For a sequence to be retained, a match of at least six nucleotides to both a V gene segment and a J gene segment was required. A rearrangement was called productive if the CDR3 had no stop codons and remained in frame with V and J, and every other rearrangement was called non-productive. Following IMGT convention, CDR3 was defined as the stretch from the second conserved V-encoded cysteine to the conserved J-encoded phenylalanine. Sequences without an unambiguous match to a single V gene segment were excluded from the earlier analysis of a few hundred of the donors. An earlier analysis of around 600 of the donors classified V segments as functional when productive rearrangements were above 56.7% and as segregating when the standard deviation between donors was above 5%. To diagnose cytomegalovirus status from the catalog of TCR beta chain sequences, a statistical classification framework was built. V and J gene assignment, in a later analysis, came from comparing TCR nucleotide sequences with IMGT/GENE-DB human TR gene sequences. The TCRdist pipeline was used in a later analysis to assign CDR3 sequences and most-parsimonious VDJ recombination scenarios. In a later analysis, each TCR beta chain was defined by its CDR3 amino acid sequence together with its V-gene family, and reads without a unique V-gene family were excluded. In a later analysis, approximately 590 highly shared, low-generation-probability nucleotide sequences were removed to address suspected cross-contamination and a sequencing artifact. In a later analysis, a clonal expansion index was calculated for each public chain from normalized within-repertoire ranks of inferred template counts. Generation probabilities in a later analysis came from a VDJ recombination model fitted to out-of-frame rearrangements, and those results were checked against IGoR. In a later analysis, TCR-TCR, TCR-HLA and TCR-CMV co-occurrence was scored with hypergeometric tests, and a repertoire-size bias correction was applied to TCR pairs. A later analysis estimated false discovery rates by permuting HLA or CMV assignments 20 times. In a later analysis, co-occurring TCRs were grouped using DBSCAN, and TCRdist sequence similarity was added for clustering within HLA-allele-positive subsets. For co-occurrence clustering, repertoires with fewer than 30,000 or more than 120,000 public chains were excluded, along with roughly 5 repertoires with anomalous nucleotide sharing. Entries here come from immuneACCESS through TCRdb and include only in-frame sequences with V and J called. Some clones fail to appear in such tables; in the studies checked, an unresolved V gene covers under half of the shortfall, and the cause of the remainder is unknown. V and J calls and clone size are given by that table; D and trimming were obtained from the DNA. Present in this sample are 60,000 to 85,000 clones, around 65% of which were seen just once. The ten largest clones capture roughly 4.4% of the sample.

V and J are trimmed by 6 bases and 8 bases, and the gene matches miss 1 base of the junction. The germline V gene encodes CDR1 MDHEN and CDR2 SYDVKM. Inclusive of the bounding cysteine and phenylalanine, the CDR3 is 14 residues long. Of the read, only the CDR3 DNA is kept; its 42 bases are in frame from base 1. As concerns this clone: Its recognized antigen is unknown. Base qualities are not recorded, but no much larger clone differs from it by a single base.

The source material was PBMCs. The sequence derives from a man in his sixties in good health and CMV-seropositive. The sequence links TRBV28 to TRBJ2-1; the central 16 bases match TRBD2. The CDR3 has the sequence CASRGTSGRDEQFF. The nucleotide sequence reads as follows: TGTGCCAGCAGAGGGACTAGCGGGAGGGATGAGCAGTTCTTC.